This TCR beta chain appears in the sequencing data of a study of CD8+CD57+ T cells in acquired aplastic anemia (dated by TCRdb to the late 2010s). With regard to the full study: DNA extracted from sorted CD4+ and CD8+ cells had a mean of about 3.2 ug, with a range of roughly 0.19 to 27.4 ug. CD8+CD57+ expansion was defined as a frequency above the mean frequency observed in healthy subjects.

Profiling of TCR beta VDJ combinations and CDR3 sequences used genomic DNA as the template. An Illumina HiSeq 2000 was used for TCR repertoire sequencing. Concerning the study's data processing: TRBV/TRBJ rearrangement plots, CDR3 size and DJ length profiles, and Simpson's diversity index were used to evaluate the repertoires. Whichever DNA sequence was most abundant in the deep sequencing data was defined as the immunodominant clone. CDR3 amino acid sequences were screened for sharing across subjects and compared with published repertoires and the VDJdb database. Using fastp at Q25 and MiXCR, TCRdb reprocessed the public reads and kept productive beta chains. Entries are consolidated by CDR3 protein sequence, retaining the most common genes and DNA. TCRdb assigned the V and J calls; the authors' analysis was not used. The sample yields roughly 120,000 distinct CDR3 sequences; under 60% were counted once. The ten largest account for around 27% of the sample.

Flow cytometry had shown CD8+CD57+ cell expansion in the patients selected for sequencing. All patients had severe acquired aplastic anemia diagnosed by International Study of Aplastic Anemia and Agranulocytosis and Camitta criteria. Patients had received no therapy at the time of blood sampling. In the study, sorted CD4+ and CD8+ blood T cells from patients with severe aplastic anemia and from healthy subjects underwent deep sequencing of TCR repertoires. In the USA, patient enrollment took place under clinicaltrials.gov protocols 00001620, 01623167, 00001397, 00071045, 00081523 and 00961064. Ficoll-Paque density gradient centrifugation was used to isolate peripheral blood mononuclear cells. Before DNA extraction, CD4+ and CD8+ T cells were sorted by FACS or by magnetic beads. As to this clonotype: There is no known antigen for this receptor. No base quality values were provided; no much bigger clone lies one nucleotide off.

V and J are trimmed by 3 bases and 1 base, and the gene matches miss 12 bases of the junction. The CDR3 runs 20 residues from the cysteine to the phenylalanine. The kept DNA is CDR3 alone, 60 bases in frame from the first base. What the authors observed across the whole study: CD8+ Simpson's diversity did not differ significantly between patients and healthy controls (P=0.060). Approximately 27 CD8+ CDR3 sequences were found in both patients and controls but appeared to be highly expressed in patients and within the immunodominant clones of the patients.

The TCR originated in a human donor with aplastic anemia. Sequenced material: sorted CD4+, CD8+, or CD8+CD57+ T cells (not recorded which) from PBMCs. The chain couples TRBV12-3 or TRBV12-4 to TRBJ1-6; 10 junctional bases match TRBD1. The CDR3 protein: CASSFRLGQGDESYNSPLHF. The DNA sequence is given as TGTGCCAGCAGTTTTCGCCTCGGACAGGGGGATGAGTCCTATAATTCACCCCTCCACTTT.